This paragraph covers one T cell receptor beta chain sequence. The antigen is unknown. This sample stems from a study of OX40 agonist ivuxolimab in advanced cancers. Study-level information: The group had a mean age of about 64 years, ranged from 23 to 79, and was around 82% male. Three dose-escalation patients had partial responses: one with hepatocellular carcinoma and two with cutaneous melanoma.

Measured with immunoSEQ multiplex PCR; TCRdb has only the in-frame clones, and not every one. The sample records 70,000 to 95,000 clones, roughly 94% being singletons. Study outcomes and limitations: Compared with CD4+, CD8+ T cells on average had more expanded clones.

The CDR3 is made up of 14 amino acids. V was trimmed by 1 base and J by 5 bases, leaving 11 bases between them. CDR1 SGHAT and CDR2 FQNNGV come from the germline V gene. The origin of this receptor is an adult with an advanced solid tumor such as melanoma, head and neck, liver or kidney cancer. Sample: CD4+ or CD8+ T cells sorted from blood, taken in a trial of the OX40 agonist ivuxolimab. The chain has TRBV11-2 and TRBJ1-2; D remains unclear. Here the CDR3 reads CASSLGARIYGYTF. The CDR3 nucleotides are TGTGCCAGCAGCTTAGGGGCGAGGATATATGGCTACACCTTC.